This is a list of T cell receptor beta chains from one sample in a study of graft-versus-host responses after intestinal transplantation. TCRdb's table, derived via immunoSEQ multiplex PCR, lists solely in-frame clones and lacks some. The sample holds some 77,000 clones, roughly 90% seen once. Sample: PBMCs, taken 98 days after intestinal transplantation. These receptors all stem from a human patient who received an intestinal transplant, so some T cells may come from the graft donor. The CDR3 runs from the conserved cysteine through the conserved F or W. Part of the rows lack a size; the others show once, few, many or a class for expanded clones.

>TRBV5-6|once
CASSLETGRGAYEQYF
>TRBV6-6|-
CASRGQGKQFF
>TRBV10-3|-
CANRPRTGGTDTQYF
>TRBV5-1|-
CASSLFGLAGVSAKNIQYF
>TRBV19|-
CASNPITGLLDPAAEAFF
>TRBV4-1|-
CASSQEGFRTGVNTEAFF
>TRBV5-4|-
CASSLLGTSGRDEQFF
>TRBV11-2|-
CASSLGLVEQYF
>TRBV19|once
CASSFGLAAYEQYF
>TRBV11-2|-
CASSSPGTGSLAKNIQYF
>TRBV19|-
CASSIGTTMEAFF
>TRBV11-1|-
CASSFGQLNTEAFF
>TRBV27|-
CASSLFGGAYNSPLHF
>TRBV9|-
CASSVGGTVKNIQYF
>TRBV28|-
CASSSFPLAGISYEQYF
>TRBV5-6|-
CASSSLWREKGETQYF
>TRBV7-9|-
CASSFTGAIQYF
>TRBV5-1|once
CASSLGIPSGTYYEQYF
>TRBV7-9|few
CASSLRSGSGNSPLHF
>TRBV5-1|-
CASTSGRASYNEQFF
>TRBV7-2|-
CASRAGGLPNQPQHF
>TRBV13|-
CASSPHRQGQFSGANVLTF
>TRBV15|once
CATSRGTQGGNNEQFF
>TRBV29-1|-
CSALGGGTEAFF
>TRBV28|-
CASSGKGSSGNTIYF
>TRBV5-1|once
CASRSGSYEQYF